These 28 T cell receptor beta chains share one sample of origin, sequenced in a study of beta chain features in type 1 diabetes. Findings of the study overall: Type 1 diabetes patients showed a moderate but significant shortening of TCRB CDR3s in all four CD4+ subsets.

These receptors' targets are unknown. The investigators reverse transcribed all of the isolated RNA, so they sequenced expressed TCRB transcripts. Method: immunoSEQ multiplex PCR; TCRdb's copy keeps in-frame clones and lacks some. The sample yields more than 250,000 clones, 13% to 15% seen once. The sample taken for sequencing was naive CD4+ T cells from blood. All receptors derive from a man aged 25-40 years with type 1 diabetes.

CDR3: CASSLARGGRTDTQYF. As DNA, the CDR3 is TGCGCCAGCAGCTTGGCTAGGGGAGGACGCACAGATACGCAGTATTTT. The V gene is TRBV5-1, the J gene TRBJ2-3, with D possibly matching TRBD2 (6 bases). V was clipped by 0 bases and J by 1 base, with 12 bases between them. In germline, CDR1 is SGHRS, CDR2 YFSETQ. The CDR3 consists of 16 residues.

This clone was picked up a small number of times. The J gene is TRBJ1-1, the V gene TRBV30; 7 positions match TRBD1. Germline V gene sequence: CDR1 GTSNPN, CDR2 SVGIG (reference sequence). The CDR3 totals 14 residues. J was trimmed by 3 bases and V by 5 bases; bases with no gene match: 9. The CDR3 is CAWGQGRGYTEAFF. The DNA for the CDR3 is TGTGCCTGGGGACAAGGCAGGGGGTACACTGAAGCTTTCTTT. Full variable domain (outside the CDR3, taken from reference TRBV30 and TRBJ1-1): SQTIHQWPATLVQPVGSPLSLECTVEGTSNPNLYWYRQAAGRGLQLLFYSVGIGQISSEVPQNLSASRPQDRQFILSSKKLLLSDSGFYLCAWGQGRGYTEAFFGQGTRLTVV.

This clone was picked up a small number of times. This chain uses TRBV5-1 with TRBJ2-3, with D unresolved. Trimming cost V 2 bases and J 2 bases, with 3 bases left between them. The CDR3 covers 12 residues. The germline gives CDR1 SGHRS, CDR2 YFSETQ. CDR3 DNA sequence: TGCGCCAGCAGCTTTTACACAGATACGCAGTATTTT. Translation: CASSFYTDTQYF.

The table lists this clone with a few counts. The chain has TRBV6-5 and TRBJ1-2; D gene unclear. The V end lost 8 bases, the J end lost 4 bases, and 14 bases lay between the germline ends. Germline V gives CDR1 MNHEY, CDR2 SVGAGI. The CDR3 covers 13 residues. Here the CDR3 DNA reads TGTGCCAGCGGAAGCGGGTCGTTCTATGGCTACACCTTC. This sequence encodes CASGSGSFYGYTF.

This clone was found a few times. The genes are TRBV6-5 and TRBJ2-7; no definite D call. The germline V gene has CDR1 MNHEY and CDR2 SVGAGI. With 5 bases removed from V and 2 bases from J, the gap between germline ends came to 10 bases. The CDR3 is 13 amino acids. The DNA for the CDR3 is TGTGCCAGCAGTCCCCAAACAACCTACGAGCAGTACTTC. This sequence encodes CASSPQTTYEQYF.

The rearrangement joins TRBV28 to TRBJ2-1; the D gene is possibly TRBD1 (6 bases). This CDR3 has 15 amino acids. V was pared by 7 bases and J by 6 bases, with 19 bases between. Germline CDR1 is MDHEN and CDR2 is SYDVKM. CDR3 DNA: TGTGCCAGCACCTTACGCCGGACAGTGGGCAATGAGCAGTTCTTC. Protein product: CASTLRRTVGNEQFF.

The chain couples TRBV28 to TRBJ2-3; a weak D match, TRBD2 (5 bases). CDR1 MDHEN and CDR2 SYDVKM come from the germline V gene. CDR3 length: 13 residues. Trimming removed 6 bases at V and 5 bases at J, with 12 bases between. The CDR3 loop reads CASRRALGDTQYF. Written as DNA, the CDR3 is TGTGCCAGCAGGAGGGCCCTCGGAGATACGCAGTATTTT.

The rearrangement uses TRBV15 and TRBJ2-5; the D gene is possibly TRBD2 (5 bases). V gave up 5 bases and J gave up 5 bases, with 15 bases separating them. The CDR3 runs 14 residues. CDR1 is LNHNV, CDR2 YYDKDF, per germline (reference sequence). The CDR3, as DNA: TGTGCCACCAGCGGTAGCTATCGGGATGAGACCCAGTACTTC. Translated, it gives CATSGSYRDETQYF.

V usage is TRBV29-1 and J usage is TRBJ1-2, with 8 bases aligning to TRBD1. Germline loops: CDR1 SQVTM, CDR2 ANQGSEA. J was trimmed by 7 bases and V by 5 bases; bases with no gene match: 12. The CDR3 consists of 14 residues. The CDR3 loop is CSVNVGQGLSGYTF. The CDR3 coding sequence is TGCAGCGTTAACGTCGGACAGGGCTTAAGTGGCTACACCTTC.

This clone was counted only a few times. The V call is TRBV9, the J call TRBJ2-3, with a possible D match to TRBD2 (6 bases). V was cut by 2 bases and J by 4 bases, with 17 bases left in between. Germline V gives CDR1 SGDLS, CDR2 YYNGEE. The CDR3 spans 16 residues. Here the CDR3 reads CASSVTPGAGADTQYF. In DNA, the CDR3 is TGTGCCAGCAGCGTGACCCCGGGAGCTGGGGCAGATACGCAGTATTTT. Complete variable domain (other parts from reference TRBV9 and TRBJ2-3): DSGVTQTPKHLITATGQRVTLRCSPRSGDLSVYWYQQSLDQGLQFLIQYYNGEERAKGNILERFSAQQFPDLHSELNLSSLELGDSALYFCASSVTPGAGADTQYFGPGTRLTVL.

There are a few counts of this clone. The chain joins TRBV30 to TRBJ2-3; TRBD2 agrees at 11 bases. CDR3 size: 13 residues. CDR1 GTSNPN and CDR2 SVGIG come from the germline V gene (reference sequence). V trimming: 3 bases; J trimming: 7 bases; junction bases outside the gene matches: 3. The CDR3 sequence: CAWRLAGVHTQYF. The CDR3 DNA is TGTGCCTGGAGACTAGCGGGAGTACATACGCAGTATTTT.

This clone was picked up a small number of times. J is TRBJ1-2 and V is TRBV28, with D unclear. Germline V gives CDR1 MDHEN, CDR2 SYDVKM. V was clipped by 10 bases and J by 3 bases, with 24 bases between them. This CDR3 spans 16 amino acids. The CDR3 nucleotides are TGTGCCATCTTCCGGGAGTCAAACCCAATGGACTATGGCTACACCTTC. Protein sequence: CAIFRESNPMDYGYTF.

The chain links TRBV28 to TRBJ2-5, with 9 bases matching TRBD2. Germline assignment: CDR1 MDHEN and CDR2 SYDVKM. After removal of 10 bases from V and 1 base from J, the junction contained 4 bases not matched to a gene. The CDR3 loop spans 13 amino acids. The CDR3 loop reads CATSGVVQETQYF. CDR3 sequence (DNA): TGTGCCACTAGCGGGGTCGTCCAAGAGACCCAGTACTTC. The full variable domain, in which reference TRBV28 and TRBJ2-5 provide the parts outside the CDR3, is DVKVTQSSRYLVKRTGEKVFLECVQDMDHENMFWYRQDPGLGLRLIYFSYDVKMKEKGDIPEGYSVSREKKERFSLILESASTNQTSMYLCATSGVVQETQYFGPGTRLLVL.

The chain uses TRBV29-1 and TRBJ2-3; tentative D call: TRBD2 (5 bases). From germline, CDR1 is SQVTM and CDR2 ANQGSEA. The V end lost 2 bases, the J end lost 6 bases, and 9 bases lay between the germline ends. This CDR3 region has 12 residues. This CDR3 is CSVESGYDTQYF. CDR3 nucleotide sequence: TGCAGCGTTGAATCGGGGTACGATACGCAGTATTTT.

V usage is TRBV10-3 and J usage is TRBJ2-3, with D possibly being TRBD2 (7 bases). Germline values: CDR1 ENHRY, CDR2 SYGVKD. V lost 0 bases and J lost 5, with 15 bases in between. CDR3 size: 16 residues. The CDR3 region has the DNA TGTGCCATCAGTGAGTCGATCCCAGGGGAGGGAGATACGCAGTATTTT. Encoded protein: CAISESIPGEGDTQYF.

This chain connects TRBV18 to TRBJ2-7, with D perhaps TRBD1 (5 bases). Trimming shortened V by 3 bases and J by 5 bases, and 14 bases separated the two germline ends. The CDR3 extends over 14 amino acids. Germline V gene data show CDR1 as KGHSH and CDR2 as LQKENI. The CDR3 DNA reads TGTGCCAGCTCACCCTTGCTTCAGGGTGACGAGCAGTACTTC. Amino acids: CASSPLLQGDEQYF. The variable domain in full, completed from reference TRBV18 and TRBJ2-7, reads NAGVMQNPRHLVRRRGQEARLRCSPMKGHSHVYWYRQLPEEGLKFMVYLQKENIIDESGMPKERFSAEFPKEGPSILRIQQVVRGDSAAYFCASSPLLQGDEQYFGPGTRLTVT.

V and J are TRBV5-1 and TRBJ2-1; D is ambiguous. V was cut by 4 bases and J by 2 bases, with 13 bases left in between. Germline CDR1 and CDR2: SGHRS and YFSETQ. The CDR3 spans 15 residues. CDR3 region: CASSQTTDTYNEQFF. CDR3 DNA: TGCGCCAGCAGCCAAACTACCGATACCTACAATGAGCAGTTCTTC.

This clone occurred a few times. The chain uses TRBV30 and TRBJ1-5; D gene unclear. Germline V lookup: CDR1 GTSNPN, CDR2 SVGIG (reference sequence). Trimming removed 0 bases at V and 1 base at J, with 10 bases between. The CDR3 is 15 residues long. The DNA of the CDR3 is TGTGCCTGGAGTGTATCCTCGGGGAGCAATCAGCCCCAGCATTTT. Amino acids: CAWSVSSGSNQPQHF.

The chain couples TRBV28 to TRBJ1-5; the match to TRBD1 covers 7 bases. CDR3 length: 15 residues. V was pared by 7 bases and J by 5 bases, with 11 bases of the junction left unmatched. Looked up from germline, CDR1 is MDHEN and CDR2 is SYDVKM. CDR3 DNA: TGTGCCAGCAACCCGGGACAGCAACCTTATCAGCCCCAGCATTTT. Protein: CASNPGQQPYQPQHF.

Only a few counts were recorded for this clone. J is TRBJ2-7 and V is TRBV4-2, with unresolved D. This CDR3 spans 14 amino acids. The germline V and J ends were trimmed by 0 bases and 6 bases, with 12 bases remaining between them. From germline, CDR1 is LGHNA and CDR2 YNFKEQ. CDR3 residues: CASSQEAGAAEQYF. The CDR3 DNA reads as TGTGCCAGCAGCCAAGAGGCCGGAGCCGCCGAGCAGTACTTC.

The chain carries TRBV30 and TRBJ2-5; 8 positions match TRBD1. Germline CDR1 and CDR2: GTSNPN and SVGIG (reference sequence). This CDR3 is built from 13 residues. V shed 4 bases, J shed 2 bases, and the junction held 3 bases outside the gene matches. In DNA, the CDR3 is TGTGCCTGGACAGGGGGCTCGCAAGAGACCCAGTACTTC. It encodes CAWTGGSQETQYF.

The CDR3 DNA reads as TGTGCCAGCAGGAAAGCCCTAGGCTCTGGGGCCAACGTCCTGACTTTC. Amino acid sequence: CASRKALGSGANVLTF. This chain uses TRBV28 with TRBJ2-6; D unresolved. This CDR3 has 16 residues. CDR1 is MDHEN and CDR2 is SYDVKM in the germline V gene. The V end was cut by 6 bases, the J end by 0 bases, with 12 bases between.

V is TRBV7-2 and J is TRBJ2-2; D is ambiguous. CDR1 and CDR2 from the germline V gene are SGHTA and FQGNSA. The CDR3 loop spans 12 amino acids. V lost 8 bases, J lost 5 bases, and 9 bases lay in between. The CDR3 loop reads CASSLYTGELFF. For the CDR3, the DNA is TGTGCCAGCTCCCTATATACCGGGGAGCTGTTTTTT.

This clone has more than one count but fewer than ten. The rearrangement uses TRBV6-6 and TRBJ1-1; no reliable D call. The CDR3 sequence is 12 residues long. Germline CDR1 is MNHNY and CDR2 is SVGAGI (reference sequence). The CDR3 loop reads CVTTSEETEAFF. CDR3 in DNA: TGTGTTACTACGTCGGAAGAGACTGAAGCTTTCTTT.

This clone has a handful of counts. In the same sample, other DNA sequences code for this CDR3. The chain is built from TRBV7-3 and TRBJ1-1, with D tentatively TRBD1 (6 bases). The germline V gene has CDR1 SGHTA and CDR2 FQGTGA. The CDR3 runs to 13 residues. Trimming removed 4 bases at V and 1 base at J, with 7 bases between. The CDR3 reads CASSSQGNTEAFF. In DNA, the CDR3 is TGTGCCAGCAGCTCACAGGGGAACACTGAAGCTTTCTTT. Full variable domain (missing parts from reference TRBV7-3 and TRBJ1-1): GAGVSQTPSNKVTEKGKYVELRCDPISGHTALYWYRQSLGQGPEFLIYFQGTGAADDSGLPNDRFFAVRPEGSVSTLKIQRTERGDSAVYLCASSSQGNTEAFFGQGTRLTVV.

This clone was seen more than once but under ten times. The same CDR3 also results from other DNA sequences found in this sample. J is TRBJ2-7 and V is TRBV5-1; D might be TRBD2 (6 bases). The CDR3 contains 14 residues. Deletions cut 0 bases from V and 2 bases from J, with 9 bases between. Germline lookup yields CDR1 SGHRS and CDR2 YFSETQ. CDR3 region: CASSLGGTAYEQYF. CDR3 in DNA: TGCGCCAGCAGCTTGGGCGGGACCGCCTACGAGCAGTACTTC.

In DNA, the CDR3 is TGTGCCAGCAGTCCCGGGGGGTGGCAAACGCAGTATTTT. Translating gives CASSPGGWQTQYF. This chain connects TRBV28 to TRBJ2-3; the match to TRBD2 covers 7 bases. The CDR3 runs 13 residues. The trim removed 5 bases at V and 9 bases at J, leaving 8 bases unmatched. The V gene's germline CDR1 is MDHEN and CDR2 SYDVKM.

This chain links TRBV11-2 with TRBJ1-4, with 8 positions matching TRBD1. Looked up from germline, CDR1 is SGHAT and CDR2 is FQNNGV. J gave up 1 base and V 5 bases, and 6 bases lay outside the gene matches. The CDR3 loop spans 16 amino acids. Here the CDR3 DNA reads TGTGCCAGCAGCACCCGACAGGGGTTAACTAATGAAAAACTGTTTTTT. Protein product: CASSTRQGLTNEKLFF.